The 20 T cell receptor beta chains given below trace back to one sample, sequenced in a study of human T cells and chemical hapten exposure. In TCRdb, the RACE reads were re-called with MiXCR into one record per CDR3 protein. The sample includes fewer than 100,000 distinct CDR3 sequences, around 12% seen only once; the top ten take approximately 2%. The time point: patch test 1, 2 weeks after DPC sensitization. Treatment here: therapeutic diphenylcyclopropenone sensitization with weekly scalp DPC. The sequenced sample was whole blood, obtained in connection with sensitization to the hapten diphenylcyclopropenone (DPC). The receptors here all came from a middle-aged woman with alopecia areata. Some clones in this sample may be carry-over from other donors' samples.

For this clonotype: A junction boundary mismatches the germline segment, possibly from a read error. The chain carries TRBV18 and TRBJ2-7, with TRBD1 matching 10 bases. The length of the CDR3 is 17 residues. Germline V gives CDR1 KGHSH, CDR2 LQKENI. CDR3 loop: CASSPPHSGTGAYEQYF. In DNA, the CDR3 is TGTGCCAGCTCTCCACCTCACTCCGGGACAGGGGCCTACGAGCAGTACTTC.

This clonotype was counted ten times or more. CDR3 coding DNA: TGTGCCAGCAGTCTAGCGGGAGGGAGGGACGAGCAGTACTTC. Translated, it gives CASSLAGGRDEQYF. This rearrangement joins TRBV6-5 to TRBJ2-7; TRBD2 agrees at 12 bases. CDR1 is MNHEY and CDR2 is SVGAGI in the germline V gene. The V segment lost 5 bases and the J segment 5 bases; nucleotides outside the gene matches: 4. The CDR3 is 14 residues long.

This clonotype was recorded many times. The rearrangement uses TRBV3-1 and TRBJ2-2, with D possibly called TRBD1 or TRBD2 (5 bases each). Germline CDR1 LGHDT, CDR2 YNNKEL (reference sequence). Trimming removed 3 bases at V and 0 bases at J, with 11 bases between. The CDR3 consists of 16 residues. This CDR3 reads CASSHQSGPNTGELFF. The CDR3 DNA reads TGTGCCAGCAGCCACCAGTCGGGGCCGAACACCGGGGAGCTGTTTTTT.

This clonotype has only a few counts. The V and J genes are TRBV7-9 and TRBJ2-2; the D call may be TRBD1 or TRBD2 (5 bases each). CDR3 length: 15 residues. Germline V CDR1 and CDR2: SEHNR, FQNEAQ (reference sequence). With 7 bases removed from V and 6 bases from J, the gap between germline ends came to 18 bases. The CDR3 nucleotides read TGTGCCAGCACCTCTCAATGGAGAGGGGCCGGGGAGCTGTTTTTT. As protein: CASTSQWRGAGELFF.

In its sample, this clonotype was seen a few times. J is TRBJ2-3 and V is TRBV5-1; 9 positions match TRBD1. V shed 4 bases and J 1 base; nucleotides not matched to a gene: 4. Per the germline V gene, CDR1 is SGHRS and CDR2 is YFSETQ. The CDR3 spans 15 residues. Written as DNA, the CDR3 is TGCGCCAGCAGCCGAGGACAGGGGCGCACAGATACGCAGTATTTT. Encoded protein: CASSRGQGRTDTQYF.

This chain joins TRBV6-1 and TRBJ1-5, with D hard to call. CDR1 is MNHNS and CDR2 is SASEGT in the germline V gene. V was trimmed by 3 bases and J by 4 bases, leaving 13 bases between them. The CDR3 extends over 15 amino acids. CDR3 in DNA: TGTGCCAGCAGTGAGCAGTCTTTTGGGAATCAGCCCCAGCATTTT. It translates to CASSEQSFGNQPQHF.

The rearrangement links TRBV19 to TRBJ2-1; no definite D call. The length of the CDR3 is 13 residues. Deletions cut 2 bases from V and 5 bases from J, with 7 bases between. CDR1 LNHDA and CDR2 SQIVND come from the germline V gene (reference sequence). CDR3 coding DNA: TGTGCCAGTAGTATAACTCTTCACAATGAGCAGTTCTTC. Translated: CASSITLHNEQFF.

The chain has TRBV6-4 and TRBJ2-1; 8 bases align to TRBD1. With V trimmed by 1 base and J by 4 bases, 3 bases remained unmatched. CDR1 MRHNA and CDR2 SNTAGT come from the germline V gene. The CDR3 is 15 amino acids. CDR3 sequence (DNA): TGTGCCAGCAGTGACTACAGGGGGGTTTACAATGAGCAGTTCTTC. This gives the protein CASSDYRGVYNEQFF.

The chain uses TRBV29-1 and TRBJ2-3; TRBD2 is a possible D gene (6 bases). Germline CDR1 and CDR2: SQVTM and ANQGSEA. CDR3 length equals 14 residues. Trimming removed 6 bases at V and 4 bases at J, with 17 bases between. The DNA for the CDR3 is TGCAGCGTCTGGGGGAGGCTTCAGGCAGATACGCAGTATTTT. It specifies CSVWGRLQADTQYF.

The rearrangement uses TRBV4-3 and TRBJ1-6; D remains unclear. This CDR3 comprises 18 residues. V dropped 0 bases and J dropped 5 bases, with 17 bases sitting between them. Per the germline V gene, CDR1 is LGHNA and CDR2 is YSLEER. The CDR3 coding sequence is TGCGCCAGCAGCCAAGATAGTGGGTGGGGATCCAATAATTCACCCCTCCACTTT. Translated, it gives CASSQDSGWGSNNSPLHF.

This clonotype was counted at least ten times. The rearrangement links TRBV5-1 to TRBJ1-2, with 9 positions matching TRBD1. J gave up 4 bases and V 4 bases, and 8 bases lay outside the gene matches. The CDR3 is 15 amino acids. Germline V gene sequence: CDR1 SGHRS, CDR2 YFSETQ. The CDR3 loop is CASSQDRGSRYGYTF. The CDR3 nucleotides read TGCGCCAGCAGCCAAGACAGGGGGAGTCGCTATGGCTACACCTTC.

The table lists this clonotype with a count of one. V and J are TRBV19 and TRBJ2-7, with 7 bases matching TRBD2. From germline, CDR1 is LNHDA and CDR2 SQIVND (reference sequence). Germline trimming cut 1 base from V and 6 bases from J; bases unmatched to any gene: 3. There are 13 residues in the CDR3. The CDR3 region is CASSIGGRAEQYF. The DNA for the CDR3 is TGTGCCAGTAGTATAGGCGGGAGAGCCGAGCAGTACTTC.

The gene calls are TRBV7-2 and TRBJ2-5; 8 bases are a match to TRBD1. This CDR3 contains 16 residues. V dropped 5 bases and J dropped 0; count of bases not matched to a gene: 8. Germline values: CDR1 SGHTA, CDR2 FQGNSA. Here the CDR3 reads CASSKISGQDQETQYF. CDR3 DNA sequence: TGTGCCAGCAGCAAGATTTCGGGACAGGACCAAGAGACCCAGTACTTC. Using reference TRBV7-2 and TRBJ2-5 for the parts outside the CDR3, the full variable domain is GAGVSQSPSNKVTEKGKDVELRCDPISGHTALYWYRQSLGQGLEFLIYFQGNSAPDKSGLPSDRFSAERTGGSVSTLTIQRTQQEDSAVYLCASSKISGQDQETQYFGPGTRLLVL.

This clonotype has a handful of counts. This chain connects TRBV7-2 to TRBJ2-3; possibly TRBD1 or TRBD2 for D (5 bases each). The CDR3 runs to 15 residues. Trimming removed 4 bases from V and 1 base from J, with 12 bases in between. The germline CDR1 and CDR2 sequences are SGHTA and FQGNSA. The CDR3 is CASSWRLQGTDTQYF. CDR3 nucleotides: TGTGCCAGCAGCTGGAGACTACAGGGCACAGATACGCAGTATTTT. The full variable domain, completed using reference TRBV7-2 and TRBJ2-3, is GAGVSQSPSNKVTEKGKDVELRCDPISGHTALYWYRQSLGQGLEFLIYFQGNSAPDKSGLPSDRFSAERTGGSVSTLTIQRTQQEDSAVYLCASSWRLQGTDTQYFGPGTRLTVL.

This clonotype was observed at least ten times. The chain links TRBV7-9 to TRBJ2-7; 8 positions agree with TRBD2. CDR1 SEHNR and CDR2 FQNEAQ come from the germline V gene (reference sequence). This CDR3 has 20 amino acids. V trimming: 4 bases; J trimming: 0 bases; junction bases outside the gene matches: 20. The CDR3 sequence is CASSSRRGGLTGSNSYEQYF. CDR3 nucleotide sequence: TGTGCCAGCAGCTCCCGTCGGGGGGGCCTTACAGGGTCTAACTCCTACGAGCAGTACTTC.

In regard to this clonotype: A much larger clone differs by one base, so this may be a read error. The DNA for the CDR3 is TGTGCCAGCGGTTACTCTCCGCGCGTCGGGGATACGCAGTATTTT. Amino acids: CASGYSPRVGDTQYF. The gene calls are TRBV6-6 and TRBJ2-3, with D uncertain. The CDR3 totals 15 residues. Germline assignment: CDR1 MNHNY and CDR2 SVGAGI (reference sequence).

The CDR3 DNA is TGTGCCACCAGTGACGACTCGGGACTAGCGGGATCGAATGAGCAGTTCTTC. It codes for CATSDDSGLAGSNEQFF. V gene TRBV24-1 combines with J gene TRBJ2-1, with TRBD2 matching 13 bases. CDR3 length equals 17 residues. Germline V gene data show CDR1 as KGHDR and CDR2 as SFDVKD. The trim removed 4 bases at V and 7 bases at J, leaving 9 bases unmatched.

This clonotype was counted between two and nine times. This chain uses TRBV2 with TRBJ2-7; D remains unclear. This CDR3 contains 13 residues. Per the germline V gene, CDR1 is SNHLY and CDR2 is FYNNEI. V was pared by 5 bases and J by 6 bases, with 14 bases between. CDR3 in DNA: TGTGCCAGCAGTCGGGCCCCTCTCTTCGAGCAGTACTTC. Its protein product is CASSRAPLFEQYF.

This clonotype was picked up a small number of times. V is TRBV7-3 and J is TRBJ1-6; the D gene is possibly TRBD1 (6 bases). The CDR3 spans 15 residues. The V gene lost 5 bases and the J gene lost 5 bases, with 13 bases spanning the gap. In germline, CDR1 is SGHTA, CDR2 FQGTGA. DNA of the CDR3: TGTGCCAGCAGCCTCGTGACAGGCCATAATTCACCCCTCCACTTT. It specifies CASSLVTGHNSPLHF.

This chain links TRBV3-1 with TRBJ2-7; the D is unclear. V was shortened by 2 bases and J by 3 bases, with 11 bases between the two germline ends. The CDR3 spans 14 residues. Germline assignment: CDR1 LGHDT and CDR2 YNNKEL (reference sequence). The CDR3 sequence: CASSQPPRDYEQYF. CDR3 in DNA: TGTGCCAGCAGCCAACCTCCGAGAGACTACGAGCAGTACTTC.